The table lists the clone carrying this TCR beta chain with many counts. MiXCR, run by TCRdb on the RACE reads, gives a single entry per CDR3 protein. This table has about 82,000 distinct CDR3 sequences, around 13% appearing once. The time point denotes: patch test 3, about 24 weeks after DPC sensitization. As for treatment: therapeutic diphenylcyclopropenone sensitization with weekly scalp DPC. The germline gives CDR1 MDHEN, CDR2 SYDVKM. This CDR3 contains 12 residues. V was pared by 6 bases and J by 8 bases, with 13 bases between. This entry comes from a study of human T cells and chemical hapten exposure.

The sample here was whole blood, taken in connection with sensitization to the hapten diphenylcyclopropenone (DPC). The chain has TRBV28 and TRBJ2-5; no clear D. This receptor was identified in a woman aged 50 to 60 with alopecia areata. Some clones in this sample may be carry-over from other donors' samples. The CDR3 is CASRERRQTQYF. The CDR3 region has the DNA TGTGCCAGCAGGGAGAGGCGTCAAACCCAGTACTTC.